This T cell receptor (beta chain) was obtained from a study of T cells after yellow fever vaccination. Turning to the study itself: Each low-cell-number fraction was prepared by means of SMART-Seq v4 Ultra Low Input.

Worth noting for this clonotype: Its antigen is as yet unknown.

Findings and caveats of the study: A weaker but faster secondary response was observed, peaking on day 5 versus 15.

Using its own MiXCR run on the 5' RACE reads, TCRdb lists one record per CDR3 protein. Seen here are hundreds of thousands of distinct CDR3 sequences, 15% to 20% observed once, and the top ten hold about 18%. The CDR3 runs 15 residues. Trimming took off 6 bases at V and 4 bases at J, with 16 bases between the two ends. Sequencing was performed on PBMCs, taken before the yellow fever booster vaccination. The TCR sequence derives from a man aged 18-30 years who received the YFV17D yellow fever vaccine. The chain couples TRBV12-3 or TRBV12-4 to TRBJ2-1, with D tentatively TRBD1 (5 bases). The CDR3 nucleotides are TGTGCCAGCAGCCGCCAGGGATTGAGTTACAATGAGCAGTTCTTC. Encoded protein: CASSRQGLSYNEQFF.